This T cell receptor (beta chain) came from a study of T cells in Graves' hyperthyroidism and ophthalmopathy. Whole-study results and caveats: Using 13 V-J features, a model discriminated ophthalmopathy from stable hyperthyroidism.

V lost 3 bases to trimming and J lost 1 base, with 12 bases between them. The CDR3 runs to 15 residues. Germline values: CDR1 LNHDA, CDR2 SQIVND (reference sequence). Amplification yielded TCR beta CDR3 regions, with RNA transcripts as the source. HTBI primers drove first-round RT-PCR of the TCR CDR3. MiXCR, applied by TCRdb to the multiplex PCR reads, yields one record per CDR3 protein. The data show more than 550,000 distinct CDR3 sequences, approximately 15% seen once. With respect to this clonotype: Its antigen is not identified.

This chain uses TRBV19 with TRBJ1-1; D gene uncertain. The origin of this receptor is a man in his fifties with Graves' hyperthyroidism. The specimen sequenced was blood. In DNA form, the CDR3 reads TGTGCCAGTAGTATTTGGGGAGACTCGAACACTGAAGCTTTCTTT. Translation gives CASSIWGDSNTEAFF.